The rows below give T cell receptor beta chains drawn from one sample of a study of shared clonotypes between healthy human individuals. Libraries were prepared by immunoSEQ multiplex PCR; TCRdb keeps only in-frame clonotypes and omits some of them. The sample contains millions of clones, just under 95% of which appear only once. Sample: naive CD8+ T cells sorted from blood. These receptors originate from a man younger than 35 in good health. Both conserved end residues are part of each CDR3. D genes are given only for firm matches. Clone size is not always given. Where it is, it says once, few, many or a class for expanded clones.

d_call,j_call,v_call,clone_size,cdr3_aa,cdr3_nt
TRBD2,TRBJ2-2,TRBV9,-,CASSGAGGQHTGELFF,TGTGCCAGCAGCGGAGCGGGGGGGCAGCACACCGGGGAGCTGTTTTTT
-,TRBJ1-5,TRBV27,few,CASSLGGFQPQHF,TGTGCCAGCAGTTTGGGGGGATTTCAGCCCCAGCATTTT
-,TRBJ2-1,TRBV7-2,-,CASRSFGYNEQFF,TGTGCCAGCAGGTCTTTTGGGTACAATGAGCAGTTCTTC
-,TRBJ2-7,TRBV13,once,CASSFGGTPYEQYF,TGTGCCAGCAGCTTTGGGGGAACCCCCTACGAGCAGTACTTC
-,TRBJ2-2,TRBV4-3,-,CASSQGLANTGELFF,TGCGCCAGCAGCCAAGGGCTAGCTAACACCGGGGAGCTGTTTTTT
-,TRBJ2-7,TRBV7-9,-,CASSSQGYEQYF,TGTGCCAGCAGCTCTCAGGGCTACGAGCAGTACTTC
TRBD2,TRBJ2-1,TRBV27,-,CASNLFAGDNEQFF,TGTGCCAGCAACCTGTTTGCGGGGGACAATGAGCAGTTCTTC
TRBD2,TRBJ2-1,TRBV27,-,CASSLWSGEGYNEQFF,TGTGCCAGCAGTTTATGGAGCGGGGAGGGATACAATGAGCAGTTCTTC
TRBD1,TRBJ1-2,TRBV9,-,CASSATGDGYTF,TGTGCCAGCAGCGCGACAGGGGATGGCTACACCTTC
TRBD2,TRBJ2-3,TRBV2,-,CASSRLAGGRTDTQYF,TGTGCCAGCAGTCGACTAGCGGGGGGACGCACAGATACGCAGTATTTT
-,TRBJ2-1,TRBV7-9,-,CASSPQGNEQFF,TGTGCCAGCAGCCCGCAGGGAAATGAGCAGTTCTTC
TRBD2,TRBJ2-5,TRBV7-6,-,CASSLRREGRGETQYF,TGTGCCAGCAGCTTAAGGCGGGAGGGCCGGGGGGAGACCCAGTACTTC
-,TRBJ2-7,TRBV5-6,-,CASSLGGGSYEQYF,TGTGCCAGCAGCTTGGGAGGAGGGTCCTACGAGCAGTACTTC
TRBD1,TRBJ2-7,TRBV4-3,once,CASSLGTGAYEQYF,TGCGCCAGCAGCCTGGGGACAGGGGCCTACGAGCAGTACTTC
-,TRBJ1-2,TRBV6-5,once,CASTHPGYGYTF,TGTGCCAGCACTCACCCGGGGTATGGCTACACCTTC
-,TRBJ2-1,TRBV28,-,CASSSHRLSSYNEQFF,TGTGCCAGCAGTTCCCATCGCCTGAGCTCCTACAATGAGCAGTTCTTC
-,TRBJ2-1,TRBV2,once,CASGTRKVNEQFF,TGTGCCAGCGGCACACGAAAAGTCAATGAGCAGTTCTTC
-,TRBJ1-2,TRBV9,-,CASTGRGANYGYTF,TGTGCCAGCACCGGCAGGGGCGCTAACTATGGCTACACCTTC
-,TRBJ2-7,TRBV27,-,CASSETGRGKYEQYF,TGTGCCAGCAGTGAGACAGGGAGGGGTAAGTACGAGCAGTACTTC
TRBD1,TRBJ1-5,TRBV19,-,CASSIRDRGQPQHF,TGTGCCAGTAGTATAAGGGACAGGGGTCAGCCCCAGCATTTT
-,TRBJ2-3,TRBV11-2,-,CASSLASIADTQYF,TGTGCCAGCAGCTTAGCCTCCATCGCGGATACGCAGTATTTT
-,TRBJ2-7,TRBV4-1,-,CASTLQPGAGEQYF,TGCGCCAGCACCCTACAGCCGGGGGCAGGGGAGCAGTACTTC
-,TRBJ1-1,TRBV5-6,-,CASSSLVSEGMNTEAFF,TGTGCCAGCAGCTCCTTGGTGTCTGAGGGGATGAACACTGAAGCTTTCTTT
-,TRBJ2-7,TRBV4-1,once,CASSEARVLSYEQYF,TGCGCCAGCAGCGAAGCCAGGGTACTATCCTACGAGCAGTACTTC
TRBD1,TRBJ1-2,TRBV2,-,CASSRGTGLNYGYTF,TGTGCCAGCAGCAGGGGGACAGGGCTGAACTATGGCTACACCTTC
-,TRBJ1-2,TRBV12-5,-,CASGLDRQNSNYGYTF,TGTGCTAGTGGTTTGGACCGACAGAACTCTAACTATGGCTACACCTTC